Each of the 32 T cell receptor beta chains below was sequenced from the same sample in a study of post-analysis software for immune sequencing data (dated by TCRdb to between 2014 and 2016). Libraries were built with PCR. The data were produced on an Illumina HiSeq 2500. To reduce PCR and sequencing biases, unique molecular identifiers were built into the TCR beta cDNA libraries. Using fastp trimming at Q25 and MiXCR clonotype assembly, TCRdb reanalyzed the public sequencing data and kept in-frame beta chains. Records with the same CDR3 protein are collapsed into one entry carrying the most frequent genes and DNA. The sample has about 430,000 distinct CDR3 sequences on record, 39% of them singletons. The ten largest make up under 9% of the sample. Findings and caveats that apply to the study as a whole: Significantly higher frequencies in patients than in controls were found for five or six TRBV segments, including TRBV5-6, TRBV5-1 and TRBV20-1.

No antigen has been identified for these receptors. Sample: blood. The receptors shown here come from a girl aged 2 to 10 with multiple sclerosis.

The chain is built from TRBV11-3 and TRBJ2-7, with D unresolved. The CDR3 totals 12 residues. Germline V CDR1 and CDR2: SGHNT, YENEEA. V gave up 4 bases and J gave up 7 bases, with 11 bases separating them. The CDR3 nucleotides read TGTGCCAGCAGCTCGGTACTCGGAGAGCAGTACTTC. Its protein product is CASSSVLGEQYF.

This clonotype was seen only once. The chain uses TRBV20-1 and TRBJ2-5; 9 bases agree with TRBD2. J gave up 11 bases and V 7 bases, and 20 bases lay outside the gene matches. CDR1 DFQATT and CDR2 SNEGSKA come from the germline V gene (reference sequence). The CDR3 loop spans 15 amino acids. In DNA form, the CDR3 reads TGCAGTGGTTTGACCGGGACTAGCATCGGCAATGAGCAGTACTTC. This sequence encodes CSGLTGTSIGNEQYF.

This clonotype has more than one count but fewer than ten. The chain couples TRBV25-1 to TRBJ2-7; 8 nucleotides match TRBD1. There are 12 residues in the CDR3. In germline, CDR1 is MGHDK, CDR2 SYGVNS. J gave up 12 bases and V 5 bases, and 9 bases lay outside the gene matches. CDR3 sequence: CASSHTTTGVYF. DNA of the CDR3: TGTGCCAGCAGTCATACTACGACAGGGGTGTACTTC.

The rearrangement joins TRBV9 to TRBJ1-5, with 9 positions matching TRBD1. V shed 3 bases, J shed 6 bases, and the junction held 10 bases outside the gene matches. The germline gives CDR1 SGDLS, CDR2 YYNGEE. This CDR3 contains 16 residues. This CDR3 reads CASSAAGTGSSQPQHF. Written as DNA, the CDR3 is TGTGCCAGCAGCGCGGCCGGGACAGGGTCTTCTCAGCCCCAGCATTTT. Together with reference TRBV9 and TRBJ1-5, the CDR3 gives the full variable domain: DSGVTQTPKHLITATGQRVTLRCSPRSGDLSVYWYQQSLDQGLQFLIQYYNGEERAKGNILERFSAQQFPDLHSELNLSSLELGDSALYFCASSAAGTGSSQPQHFGDGTRLSIL.

The gene calls are TRBV5-1 and TRBJ1-1; D is uncertain. V gave up 2 bases and J gave up 1 base, with 6 bases separating them. Germline CDR1 is SGHRS and CDR2 is YFSETQ. The CDR3 runs to 13 residues. This chain's CDR3 is CASSFEQNTEAFF. The CDR3 bases are TGCGCCAGCAGCTTTGAACAGAACACTGAAGCTTTCTTT.

Sample share makes this clonotype medium-sized (0.01 to 0.1%). The chain links TRBV4-3 to TRBJ2-7; no clear D gene. The CDR3 totals 14 residues. CDR1 and CDR2 from the germline V gene are LGHNA and YSLEER. The V end was cut by 4 bases, the J end by 0 bases, with 10 bases between. The CDR3 region has the DNA TGCGCCAGCAGCCCAGCCACCCTCTCCTACGAGCAGTACTTC. It codes for CASSPATLSYEQYF.

This clonotype turned up a few times. The V and J genes are TRBV11-2 and TRBJ2-1, with D perhaps matching TRBD2 (6 bases). The CDR3 loop spans 14 amino acids. The germline CDR1 and CDR2 sequences are SGHAT and FQNNGV. The ends were cut back, 7 bases at V and 0 bases at J, with 10 bases in the middle. In DNA form, the CDR3 reads TGTGCCAGCACCCTGGGGGGCTCCTACAATGAGCAGTTCTTC. Residues: CASTLGGSYNEQFF.

V is TRBV20-1 and J is TRBJ2-5, with D possibly being TRBD1 or TRBD2 (6 bases each). The J call may be wrong; the DNA end is better matched by TRBJ2-7. Germline V gives CDR1 DFQATT, CDR2 SNEGSKA (reference sequence). This CDR3 has 14 amino acids. The CDR3 bases are TGCAGTGCGACCCCCAGGAGGGGGGAATACGAGCAGTACTTC. Encoded protein: CSATPRRGEYEQYF.

The genes are TRBV28 and TRBJ2-7; 7 nucleotides line up with TRBD1. Germline loops: CDR1 MDHEN, CDR2 SYDVKM. This CDR3 spans 16 amino acids. The V gene end was trimmed by 4 bases and the J gene end by 0 bases; junction bases not matched to a gene: 9. Written as DNA, the CDR3 is TGTGCCAGCAGTTCCCCGGCGGACAGGAACTCCTACGAGCAGTACTTC. Translated, it gives CASSSPADRNSYEQYF.

The chain has TRBV14 and TRBJ2-7; 9 positions match TRBD2. Germline-derived CDR1 and CDR2 are SGHDN and FVKESK. The CDR3 length is 20 residues. J gave up 2 bases and V 0 bases, and 17 bases lay outside the gene matches. The CDR3 loop is CASSQEFVAGGFLRPYEQYF. The CDR3 DNA is TGTGCCAGCAGCCAAGAATTCGTCGCGGGAGGGTTTCTTCGTCCCTACGAGCAGTACTTC.

CDR3 protein: CASSLGPAGPHVYGYTF. The CDR3 coding sequence is TGTGCCAGCAGCTTGGGGCCGGCGGGTCCACACGTCTATGGCTACACCTTC. This chain joins TRBV7-9 and TRBJ1-2; D is possibly TRBD1 (5 bases). This CDR3 spans 17 amino acids. Deletions cut 3 bases from V and 4 bases from J, with 21 bases between. Germline V gene sequence: CDR1 SEHNR, CDR2 FQNEAQ (reference sequence).

This clonotype showed up many times. The chain has TRBV11-2 and TRBJ2-3, with no clear D. Trimming cost V 3 bases and J 2 bases, with 9 bases left between them. CDR3 length equals 14 residues. Germline assignment: CDR1 SGHAT and CDR2 FQNNGV. This CDR3 is CASSFGRTTDTQYF. CDR3 DNA: TGTGCCAGCAGCTTCGGCAGGACCACAGATACGCAGTATTTT.

In the case of this clonotype: Germline is not matched at one junction end, which may reflect a read error. The chain combines TRBV20-1 with TRBJ2-7; TRBD1 matches 9 bases. Germline V gene sequence: CDR1 DFQATT, CDR2 SNEGSKA (reference sequence). This CDR3 contains 14 residues. The CDR3 protein is CSARGDRGAYGQYF. Here the CDR3 DNA reads TGCAGTGCTAGAGGAGACAGGGGGGCCTACGGGCAGTACTTC.

Only one count was recorded for this clonotype. A much larger clone differs from this one at a single base, so this may be a read error. This chain uses TRBV6-1 with TRBJ2-1; 7 bases map to TRBD2. The CDR3 loop spans 16 amino acids. Germline V gives CDR1 MNHNS, CDR2 SASEGT. The CDR3 DNA reads as TGTGCCAGCAGTGAAAGCGGGGCAAGGGCCTACAATGAGCGGTTCTTC. Protein sequence: CASSESGARAYNERFF.

This clonotype was counted between two and nine times. The chain has TRBV6-6 and TRBJ2-7; 8 bases match TRBD2. The V and J ends lost 5 bases and 1 base, in that order; junction bases with no gene match: 7. The CDR3 is made up of 15 amino acids. Germline loops: CDR1 MNHNY, CDR2 SVGAGI (reference sequence). The CDR3 loop is CASSPSGSVSYEQYF. DNA for the CDR3: TGTGCCAGCAGTCCGAGCGGGAGTGTGTCCTACGAGCAGTACTTC.

This clonotype has just a few counts. The J gene is TRBJ2-7, the V gene TRBV6-5; the D gene is possibly TRBD2 (6 bases). The germline V gene has CDR1 MNHEY and CDR2 SVGAGI. Trimming cost V 6 bases and J 0 bases, with 15 bases left between them. This CDR3 comprises 15 residues. The chain's CDR3 is CASSRHRDSSYEQYF. The CDR3 bases are TGTGCCAGCAGCCGCCACCGGGACTCCTCCTACGAGCAGTACTTC.

V is TRBV7-3 and J is TRBJ2-1; a weak D match, TRBD2 (6 bases). Germline-derived CDR1 and CDR2 are SGHTA and FQGTGA. V shed 5 bases and J shed 13 bases, with 15 bases lying between them. The CDR3 loop spans 12 amino acids. CDR3 residues: CASSPNPGVQFF. In nucleotides, the CDR3 is TGTGCCAGCAGCCCTAACCCGGGAGTACAGTTCTTC.

The chain combines TRBV27 with TRBJ2-5; no definite D call. The DNA end lines up better with TRBJ2-7; the J call may be wrong. CDR3 length: 13 amino acids. CDR1 MNHEY and CDR2 SMNVEV come from the germline V gene (reference sequence). In nucleotides, the CDR3 is TGTGCCAGCAGTTTTGGCGGAATCTACGAGCAGTACTTC. Translated, it gives CASSFGGIYEQYF.

A few counts support this clonotype. V usage is TRBV4-3 and J usage is TRBJ2-7, with 9 bases that match TRBD1. Germline lookup yields CDR1 LGHNA and CDR2 YSLEER. This CDR3 spans 13 amino acids. V was pared by 8 bases and J by 5 bases, with 7 bases of the junction left unmatched. CDR3 sequence: CASGPRDRDEQYF. The CDR3 DNA is TGCGCCAGCGGCCCCCGGGACAGGGACGAGCAGTACTTC.

This clonotype was observed a few times. The V gene is TRBV27, the J gene TRBJ2-1, with 7 bases fitting TRBD2. J lost 6 bases, V lost 7 bases, and 12 bases had no gene match. The CDR3 extends over 15 amino acids. Germline CDR1 MNHEY, CDR2 SMNVEV (reference sequence). The CDR3 sequence is CASTAREAPSNEQFF. CDR3 DNA: TGTGCCAGCACGGCTCGGGAGGCCCCCAGCAATGAGCAGTTCTTC.

This clonotype was seen a few times. The chain carries TRBV7-2 and TRBJ2-1; D perhaps matches TRBD2 (7 bases). This CDR3 has 16 residues. Germline V lookup: CDR1 SGHTA, CDR2 FQGNSA. With 4 bases removed from V and 10 bases from J, the gap between germline ends came to 23 bases. The chain's CDR3 is CASSSTTARGEGEQFF. As DNA, the CDR3 is TGTGCCAGCAGCTCCACTACCGCTAGGGGGGAGGGAGAGCAGTTCTTC.

J is TRBJ2-3 and V is TRBV12-5; 9 positions match TRBD2. The CDR3 spans 17 residues. V was clipped by 4 bases and J by 3 bases; unmatched bases: 11. The germline V gene encodes CDR1 LGHNT and CDR2 FRNRAP. The CDR3 sequence: CASGWALGGRATDTQYF. The DNA of the CDR3 is TGTGCTAGTGGTTGGGCTCTCGGCGGGAGGGCGACAGATACGCAGTATTTT.

This clonotype was observed a single time. The J gene is TRBJ2-5, the V gene TRBV6-5; D unresolved. Trimming stripped 0 bases from V and 3 bases from J, with 5 bases between. The CDR3 contains 13 residues. Germline V gives CDR1 MNHEY, CDR2 SVGAGI. The CDR3 reads CASSYSRKETQYF. As DNA, the CDR3 is TGTGCCAGCAGTTACTCGAGGAAAGAGACCCAGTACTTC.

The chain is built from TRBV6-6 and TRBJ2-3; D gene uncertain. The CDR3 sequence is 13 residues long. Trimming pared 5 bases from V and 2 bases from J, leaving 8 bases between. From germline, CDR1 is MNHNY and CDR2 SVGAGI (reference sequence). CDR3 in amino acids: CASSPQFTDTQYF. The CDR3 DNA reads TGTGCCAGCAGTCCCCAGTTCACAGATACGCAGTATTTT.

This clonotype has just a few counts. The J gene is TRBJ1-4, the V gene TRBV20-1; TRBD1 matches at 8 bases. Germline V gene data show CDR1 as DFQATT and CDR2 as SNEGSKA (reference sequence). The ends lost 1 base at V and 7 bases at J; junction bases unmatched: 5. The length of the CDR3 is 14 residues. The CDR3 loop is CSARGTGFGEKLFF. The CDR3 DNA is TGCAGTGCTAGAGGGACAGGGTTTGGTGAAAAACTGTTTTTT.

The chain combines TRBV18 with TRBJ2-7; perhaps TRBD1 as D (6 bases). Germline CDR1 KGHSH, CDR2 LQKENI. V lost 8 bases, J lost 3 bases, and 8 bases lay in between. This CDR3 spans 11 amino acids. CDR3 DNA sequence: TGTGCCAGCCCGGACAGCTACGAGCAGTACTTC. This encodes CASPDSYEQYF.

This clonotype occurred a few times. The rearrangement joins TRBV10-3 to TRBJ1-1, with TRBD1 matching 10 bases. Trimming took 5 bases from V and 0 from J; bases not matched to a gene: 9. CDR3 length equals 17 residues. From germline, CDR1 is ENHRY and CDR2 SYGVKD. The CDR3 bases are TGTGCCATCAGTCCCGGGACAGGGGTCCCTATGAACACTGAAGCTTTCTTT. Protein sequence: CAISPGTGVPMNTEAFF.

This clonotype has more than one count but fewer than ten. The chain combines TRBV5-6 with TRBJ2-7, with D uncertain. Trimming left V 2 bases short and J 2 bases short, with 8 bases between. The germline gives CDR1 SGHDT, CDR2 YYEEEE. The CDR3 spans 13 residues. The CDR3 coding sequence is TGTGCCAGCAGCTTAAAAAGCCCCTACGAGCAGTACTTC. It codes for CASSLKSPYEQYF.

The chain uses TRBV29-1 and TRBJ2-1; D assignment may be TRBD1 or TRBD2 (5 bases each). Germline values: CDR1 SQVTM, CDR2 ANQGSEA. The CDR3 has 16 amino acids. Between the trimmed V and J ends, which lost 0 bases and 3 bases, there was a span of 15 bases. CDR3 bases: TGCAGCGTTGAAGATGATGAGGGGACGAACTACAATGAGCAGTTCTTC. The encoded protein is CSVEDDEGTNYNEQFF.

The sample holds a few counts of this clonotype. The chain combines TRBV7-9 with TRBJ2-3, with 7 positions matching TRBD1. The V gene's germline CDR1 is SEHNR and CDR2 FQNEAQ (reference sequence). The CDR3 extends over 15 amino acids. The J segment lost 2 bases and the V segment lost 3 bases, leaving 5 bases of the junction unmatched. The CDR3 bases are TGTGCCAGCAGCTTGAGGGGGCGCGACACAGATACGCAGTATTTT. It translates to CASSLRGRDTDTQYF.

The gene calls are TRBV7-3 and TRBJ2-1, with 7 bases lining up with TRBD2. Per the germline V gene, CDR1 is SGHTA and CDR2 is FQGTGA. J gave up 5 bases and V 5 bases, and 12 bases lay outside the gene matches. CDR3 length: 16 amino acids. DNA for the CDR3: TGTGCCAGCAGCACTGATGCCGGGACTAACCACAATGAGCAGTTCTTC. As protein: CASSTDAGTNHNEQFF.

This chain uses TRBV5-1 with TRBJ2-3, with D possibly being TRBD2 (5 bases). There are 17 residues in the CDR3. Trimming shortened V by 2 bases and J by 0 bases, and 16 bases separated the two germline ends. Germline loops: CDR1 SGHRS, CDR2 YFSETQ. For the CDR3, the DNA is TGCGCCAGCAGCTTTAGTAGAGCGGCAGAAAGCACAGATACGCAGTATTTT. Protein product: CASSFSRAAESTDTQYF.